These 20 T cell receptor beta chains came from one sample sequenced in a study of read filtering for tumor transcriptome and immune sequencing. Molecular barcoded adaptors covering alpha/delta and beta/gamma chains were used on 400 ng RNA. MiXCR, run by TCRdb on the reads, gives a single entry per CDR3 protein. The sample lists some 22,000 distinct CDR3 sequences, around 13% occurring once. Material: a population of CD138-negative cells sorted from bone marrow. The receptors originated from a donor aged 40 or over with multiple myeloma.

This clonotype was detected ten times or more. The genes are TRBV20-1 and TRBJ2-5, with TRBD2 matching over 13 bases. V gave up 6 bases and J gave up 5 bases; unmatched junction bases: 6. CDR1 is DFQATT and CDR2 is SNEGSKA in the germline V gene (reference sequence). CDR3 size: 14 residues. The CDR3 bases are TGCAGTGCGCGGACTAGCGGGAGTCGGGAGACCCAGTACTTC. Encoded protein: CSARTSGSRETQYF.

This clonotype was counted ten times or more. The V gene is TRBV11-1, the J gene TRBJ2-3, with no clear D. This CDR3 is built from 14 residues. Looked up from germline, CDR1 is SGHAT and CDR2 is FQDESV (reference sequence). V lost 5 bases, J lost 5 bases, and 14 bases lay in between. CDR3 coding DNA: TGTGCCAGCAGCCGCGCCCGATTGGAAGATACGCAGTATTTT. It translates to CASSRARLEDTQYF.

This clonotype occurred a few times. The V gene is TRBV4-1, the J gene TRBJ1-5, with D uncertain. V lost 3 bases, J lost 4 bases, and 16 bases lay in between. Germline lookup yields CDR1 MGHRA and CDR2 YSYEKL. This CDR3 comprises 16 residues. The CDR3 protein is CASSHEMSGSNQPQHF. CDR3 bases: TGCGCCAGCAGCCATGAAATGTCGGGATCAAATCAGCCCCAGCATTTT.

This clonotype appeared many times. The chain couples TRBV7-2 to TRBJ2-7; the D is unclear. V was clipped by 2 bases and J by 1 base, with 15 bases between them. The CDR3 runs to 16 residues. The germline V gene has CDR1 SGHTA and CDR2 FQGNSA. The CDR3 DNA reads TGTGCCAGCAGCTTAAGGCCATCCGACGTATCCTACGAGCAGTACTTC. Its translation is CASSLRPSDVSYEQYF.

This clonotype has a handful of counts. A clone one base away is much larger, so this may be a read error. The chain recombines TRBV28 with TRBJ2-1, with a tentative D call TRBD1 (6 bases). Germline assignment: CDR1 MDHEN and CDR2 SYDVKM. Trimming took 6 bases from V and 9 from J, leaving 12 bases between them. The CDR3 covers 12 residues. DNA for the CDR3: TGTGCCAGCAGCCTCAGGGGAAGTGAGCAGTTCTTC. Its protein is CASSLRGSEQFF.

The table lists this clonotype with many counts. The gene calls are TRBV10-3 and TRBJ1-2; D possibly corresponds to TRBD1 (5 bases). CDR1 and CDR2 (germline): ENHRY, SYGVKD. The CDR3 is made up of 15 amino acids. Trimming left V 0 bases short and J 6 bases short, with 14 bases between. The CDR3 sequence is CAISESTRGTDGYTF. The CDR3 DNA reads TGTGCCATCAGTGAGTCGACGAGGGGCACGGATGGCTACACCTTC.

This clonotype was observed many times. V gene TRBV20-1 combines with J gene TRBJ1-5; possible D gene TRBD1, 5 bases. The CDR3 extends over 13 amino acids. Trimming took 3 bases from V and 6 from J, leaving 12 bases between them. The germline V gene encodes CDR1 DFQATT and CDR2 SNEGSKA (reference sequence). The CDR3 sequence is CSASYEGIQPQHF. The CDR3 DNA is TGCAGTGCTAGCTACGAGGGGATTCAGCCCCAGCATTTT.

In this sample, this clonotype turned up a few times. This may come from a read error, since a much larger clone is one base off. The chain employs TRBV7-9 and TRBJ2-1; no firm D call. The CDR3 totals 15 residues. The germline V gene encodes CDR1 SEHNR and CDR2 FQNEAQ (reference sequence). The CDR3 is CASSTPTSSYNGQFF. The CDR3, as DNA: TGTGCCAGCAGCACCCCGACTTCCTCCTACAATGGGCAGTTCTTC.

This clonotype showed up many times. V and J are TRBV28 and TRBJ2-7; 9 bases are a match to TRBD2. CDR1 MDHEN and CDR2 SYDVKM come from the germline V gene. The trim removed 6 bases at V and 0 bases at J, leaving 12 bases unmatched. The CDR3 consists of 17 residues. The CDR3 sequence: CASRAGTSISSSYEQYF. CDR3 bases: TGTGCCAGCAGAGCCGGGACTAGCATCTCGAGCTCCTACGAGCAGTACTTC.

This clonotype was seen repeatedly, ten times or more. The J gene is TRBJ1-1, the V gene TRBV6-1; D is undetermined. The CDR3 has 15 residues. V dropped 4 bases and J dropped 0 bases, with 12 bases sitting between them. The germline V gene encodes CDR1 MNHNS and CDR2 SASEGT. CDR3 sequence: CASSVLYRMNTEAFF. The CDR3 bases are TGTGCCAGCAGTGTTTTGTACAGAATGAACACTGAAGCTTTCTTT.

This clonotype was counted between two and nine times. This chain links TRBV12-3 or TRBV12-4 with TRBJ1-2; perhaps TRBD1 as D (6 bases). V shed 3 bases and J shed 8 bases, with 13 bases lying between them. The CDR3 sequence is 13 residues long. CDR3 bases: TGTGCCAGCAGTTTGCACAGGGAAAGAGGCTACACCTTC. Protein sequence: CASSLHRERGYTF.

Many counts were recorded for this clonotype. The genes are TRBV18 and TRBJ1-1, with TRBD1 identical over 8 bases. The CDR3 length is 14 residues. Germline V lookup: CDR1 KGHSH, CDR2 LQKENI. After removal of 4 bases from V and 4 bases from J, the junction contained 5 bases not matched to a gene. This CDR3 reads CASSLTGDITEAFF. The CDR3 DNA is TGTGCCAGCTCACTGACAGGGGATATCACTGAAGCTTTCTTT.

The chain couples TRBV4-1 to TRBJ2-2, with TRBD2 identical over 9 bases. CDR1 is MGHRA and CDR2 is YSYEKL in the germline V gene. The CDR3 has 17 residues. The J segment lost 4 bases and the V segment lost 0 bases, leaving 6 bases of the junction unmatched. CDR3 amino acids: CASSQDPAGGFTGELFF. CDR3 coding DNA: TGCGCCAGCAGCCAAGATCCGGCGGGAGGGTTCACCGGGGAGCTGTTTTTT.

The table lists this clonotype with a count of one. This sequence is one base from a far larger clone and is likely a read error. This CDR3 reads CASSEGQGAYYEQYF. CDR3 sequence (DNA): TGTGCCAGCAGTGAGGGGCAGGGGGCCTACTACGAGCAGTACTTC. This chain links TRBV6-2 or TRBV6-3 with TRBJ2-7; TRBD1 aligns across 8 bases. The CDR3 loop spans 15 amino acids. V lost 5 bases and J lost 3; bases outside the gene matches: 9. The germline CDR1 and CDR2 sequences are MNHEY and SVGEGT.

V is TRBV3-1 and J is TRBJ2-1; D gene ambiguous. The V end lost 8 bases, the J end lost 7 bases, and 18 bases lay between the germline ends. The CDR3 length is 14 residues. CDR1 is LGHDT, CDR2 YNNKEL, per germline (reference sequence). The CDR3 region has the DNA TGTGCCAGCCGATGGACCGGCTCCGGAAATGAGCAGTTCTTC. Translated: CASRWTGSGNEQFF.

The V call is TRBV20-1, the J call TRBJ1-1; D is unclear. V lost 3 bases and J 1 base, leaving 3 bases between the germline ends. CDR1 and CDR2 (germline): DFQATT, SNEGSKA (reference sequence). This CDR3 comprises 11 residues. The CDR3 DNA is TGCAGTGCTAGCAGGAACACTGAAGCTTTCTTT. This gives the protein CSASRNTEAFF.

The chain joins TRBV7-2 to TRBJ2-5, with a weak D call TRBD2 (6 bases). The V and J ends lost 3 bases and 1 base respectively, with 9 bases between them. The CDR3 spans 14 residues. Germline V gene lookup returns CDR1 SGHTA and CDR2 FQGNSA. CDR3 loop: CASSLSSAQETQYF. CDR3 in DNA: TGTGCCAGCAGCTTGTCTAGCGCCCAAGAGACCCAGTACTTC.

The sample holds many counts of this clonotype. The V and J genes are TRBV2 and TRBJ1-1; D remains unclear. CDR1 and CDR2 from the germline V gene are SNHLY and FYNNEI. V lost 4 bases to trimming and J lost 0 bases, with 6 bases between them. The CDR3 extends over 13 amino acids. In DNA, the CDR3 is TGTGCCAGCAGTGGTGAACTGAACACTGAAGCTTTCTTT. As protein: CASSGELNTEAFF.

This clonotype occurred many times. The chain links TRBV4-1 to TRBJ2-5; D is unresolved. The CDR3 is made up of 16 amino acids. V lost 4 bases, J lost 1 base, and 16 bases lay in between. From germline, CDR1 is MGHRA and CDR2 YSYEKL. CDR3 bases: TGCGCCAGCAGCCGAGGATTCGGTAGCAGCCAAGAGACCCAGTACTTC. Its translation is CASSRGFGSSQETQYF.

This clonotype was observed many times. The chain links TRBV7-6 to TRBJ2-1; D may be TRBD2 (6 bases). Germline loops: CDR1 SGHVS, CDR2 FNYEAQ. Trimming took off 4 bases at V and 0 bases at J, with 10 bases between the two ends. The CDR3 is made up of 15 amino acids. This chain's CDR3 is CASSSGTGSYNEQFF. CDR3 sequence (DNA): TGTGCCAGCAGCTCCGGGACTGGCTCCTACAATGAGCAGTTCTTC. The complete variable domain, with remaining parts taken from reference TRBV7-6 and TRBJ2-1, reads GAGVSQSPRYKVTKRGQDVALRCDPISGHVSLYWYRQALGQGPEFLTYFNYEAQQDKSGLPNDRFSAERPEGSISTLTIQRTEQRDSAMYRCASSSGTGSYNEQFFGPGTRLTVL.